The TCR beta chain described here comes from a study of shared clonotypes between healthy human individuals. Trimming cost V 7 bases and J 0 bases, with 7 bases left between them. The germline V gene encodes CDR1 MDHEN and CDR2 SYDVKM. The CDR3 length is 13 residues. At a deep level, the assay was run. Each subset's genomic DNA was split evenly across several immunoSEQ plates. Original analysis: Junction-only immunoSEQ data arrived without quality scores, meaning filtering differed. Produced via immunoSEQ multiplex PCR; TCRdb's table is partial and in-frame only. For V, J and clone size, that table is used; D and trimming come from the DNA. The sample holds millions of clones, just over 90% seen once. Investigators divided CD4+ cells into CD45RA+ naive and CD45RA-negative memory subsets.

The V and J genes are TRBV28 and TRBJ1-3; no clear D gene. Sample: naive CD4+ T cells sorted from blood. Sample subset: CD45RA+ positively selected. The TCR comes from a man aged 18 to 30 in good health. CDR3 sequence reads: CASKELSGNTIYF. The CDR3 region has the DNA TGTGCCAGCAAGGAGCTCTCTGGAAACACCATATATTTT. Full variable domain (remainder filled in from reference TRBV28 and TRBJ1-3): DVKVTQSSRYLVKRTGEKVFLECVQDMDHENMFWYRQDPGLGLRLIYFSYDVKMKEKGDIPEGYSVSREKKERFSLILESASTNQTSMYLCASKELSGNTIYFGEGSWLTVV.